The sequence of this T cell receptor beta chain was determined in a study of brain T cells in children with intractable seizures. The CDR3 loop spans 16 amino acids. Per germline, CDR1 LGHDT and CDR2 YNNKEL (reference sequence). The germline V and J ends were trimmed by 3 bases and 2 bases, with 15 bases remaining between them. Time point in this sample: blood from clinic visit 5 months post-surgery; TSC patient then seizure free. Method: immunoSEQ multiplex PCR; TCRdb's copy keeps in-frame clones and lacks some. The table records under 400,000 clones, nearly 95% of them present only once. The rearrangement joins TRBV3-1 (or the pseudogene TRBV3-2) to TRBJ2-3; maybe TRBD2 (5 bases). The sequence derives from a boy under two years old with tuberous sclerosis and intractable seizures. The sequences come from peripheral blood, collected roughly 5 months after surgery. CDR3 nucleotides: TGTGCCAGCAGCCAGAGGGAACGGCGGTACACAGATACGCAGTATTTT. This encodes CASSQRERRYTDTQYF.